Below are 6 T cell receptor beta chains sequenced from a single sample in a study of T-cell memory formation after mild COVID-19. TCRdb fed the 5' RACE reads into MiXCR, producing one record per CDR3 protein. The sample carries around 160,000 distinct CDR3 sequences, 11% recorded once. The specimen sequenced was PBMCs or a T cell subset sorted from them (not recorded which). Receptors were obtained from a man between 18 and 35 years old who had mild COVID-19 (a few samples of this study predate the infection). Cell type and time point are not known.

This clonotype was found a few times. This chain connects TRBV10-3 to TRBJ1-1, with D unclear. The CDR3 sequence is 12 residues long. Germline-derived CDR1 and CDR2 are ENHRY and SYGVKD. Trimming left V 4 bases short and J 0 bases short, with 3 bases between. The CDR3 region is CAISALNTEAFF. CDR3 nucleotides: TGTGCCATCAGTGCCCTGAACACTGAAGCTTTCTTT.

The V and J genes are TRBV18 and TRBJ2-3; the D gene is possibly TRBD1 (5 bases). Trimming cost V 0 bases and J 9 bases, with 10 bases left between them. Germline V gives CDR1 KGHSH, CDR2 LQKENI. The CDR3 is made up of 13 amino acids. CDR3 in DNA: TGTGCCAGCTCACCACCGGGGCCCAAAACGCAGTATTTT. It codes for CASSPPGPKTQYF.

The chain has TRBV4-3 and TRBJ1-1; 10 bases match TRBD1. The ends lost 0 bases at V and 5 bases at J; junction bases unmatched: 6. The CDR3 extends over 16 amino acids. Germline-derived CDR1 and CDR2 are LGHNA and YSLEER. In DNA, the CDR3 is TGCGCCAGCAGCCAAGATCCGACAGGGGGCCGAACTGAAGCTTTCTTT. It is translated as CASSQDPTGGRTEAFF.

This clonotype was recorded at least ten times. The chain uses TRBV29-1 and TRBJ2-1, with a weak D call TRBD1 (6 bases). Per the germline V gene, CDR1 is SQVTM and CDR2 is ANQGSEA. This CDR3 has 14 amino acids. Trimming took 7 bases from V and 3 from J, leaving 16 bases between them. CDR3 sequence reads: CSASTGFVYNEQFF. The CDR3 DNA sequence: TGCAGCGCGAGTACAGGGTTTGTCTACAATGAGCAGTTCTTC.

This clonotype was recorded a few times. The gene calls are TRBV20-1 and TRBJ1-5; possibly TRBD1 for D (5 bases). The V end was cut by 0 bases, the J end by 7 bases, with 13 bases between. CDR1 is DFQATT, CDR2 SNEGSKA, per germline (reference sequence). This CDR3 spans 14 amino acids. CDR3 in amino acids: CSARDRDVHQPQHF. Here the CDR3 DNA reads TGCAGTGCTAGAGACAGGGATGTCCACCAGCCCCAGCATTTT.

The rearrangement uses TRBV4-3 and TRBJ2-5; TRBD2 might be the D (6 bases). V was shortened by 1 base and J by 5 bases, with 11 bases between the two germline ends. This CDR3 spans 14 amino acids. Germline lookup yields CDR1 LGHNA and CDR2 YSLEER. CDR3: CASSQGGVWETQYF. The CDR3 DNA reads as TGCGCCAGCAGCCAAGGGGGGGTCTGGGAGACCCAGTACTTC.